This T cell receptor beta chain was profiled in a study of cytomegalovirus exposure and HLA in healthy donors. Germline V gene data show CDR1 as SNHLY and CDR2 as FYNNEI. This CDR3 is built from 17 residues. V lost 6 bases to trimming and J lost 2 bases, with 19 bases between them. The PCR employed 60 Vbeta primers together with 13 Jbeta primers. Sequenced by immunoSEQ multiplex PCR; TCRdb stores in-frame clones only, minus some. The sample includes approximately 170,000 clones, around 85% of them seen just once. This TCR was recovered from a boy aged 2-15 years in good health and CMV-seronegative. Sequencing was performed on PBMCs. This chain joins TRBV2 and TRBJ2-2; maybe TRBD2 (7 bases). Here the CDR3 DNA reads TGTGCCAGCAGGGGGAGGGGCAGGGGTCTAAACACCGGGGAGCTGTTTTTT. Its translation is CASRGRGRGLNTGELFF.